This T cell receptor (beta chain) was captured in a study of shared clonotypes between healthy human individuals. It was CD45RO-negative cells, positively selected for CCR7, that made up naive CD8 cells, with terminally differentiated effector memory CD45RA+ cells excluded. Assay runs were performed at deep level. The table came from immunoSEQ multiplex PCR; TCRdb's copy has only in-frame clones and leaves some out. Of 450,000 to 700,000 clones listed, roughly 96% were seen once; the top ten hold roughly 0.1%. Study results and limitations: Sharing across a handful of donors was seen in 4.5% to 5.5% of naive CD4 clonotypes. Specimens sampled were limited to blood, with tissue repertoires likely differing.

The CDR3 runs to 18 residues. The V segment lost 2 bases and the J segment 2 bases; nucleotides outside the gene matches: 12. In germline, CDR1 is MNHNS, CDR2 SASEGT. To note about this clone: What it binds is not known.

This chain uses TRBV6-1 with TRBJ1-2; TRBD1 agrees at 9 bases. The sample comprised naive CD8+ T cells sorted from blood. The sequence was obtained from a woman between 25 and 40 years old in good health. Here the CDR3 reads CASSEFSLDDRGNYGYTF. CDR3 coding DNA: TGTGCCAGCAGTGAATTTAGTCTGGACGACAGGGGGAACTATGGCTACACCTTC.